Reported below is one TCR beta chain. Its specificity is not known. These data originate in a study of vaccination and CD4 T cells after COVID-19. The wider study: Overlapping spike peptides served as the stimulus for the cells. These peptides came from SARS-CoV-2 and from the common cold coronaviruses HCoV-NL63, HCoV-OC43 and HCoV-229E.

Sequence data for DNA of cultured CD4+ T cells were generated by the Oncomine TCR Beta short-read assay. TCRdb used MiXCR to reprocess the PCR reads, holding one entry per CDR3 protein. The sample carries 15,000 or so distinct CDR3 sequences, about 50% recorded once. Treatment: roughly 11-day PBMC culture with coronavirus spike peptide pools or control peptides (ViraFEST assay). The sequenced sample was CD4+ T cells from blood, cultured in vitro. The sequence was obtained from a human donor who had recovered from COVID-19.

The CDR3 sequence is CASSGQGGEAFF. CDR3 in DNA: TGTGCCAGCAGTGGTCAGGGGGGGGAAGCTTTCTTT. The genes are TRBV25-1 and TRBJ1-1; 7 nucleotides line up with TRBD1. V shed 4 bases and J 8 bases; nucleotides not matched to a gene: 4. The germline V gene encodes CDR1 MGHDK and CDR2 SYGVNS. The CDR3 runs to 12 residues. The whole variable domain, filled in from reference TRBV25-1 and TRBJ1-1, reads EADIYQTPRYLVIGTGKKITLECSQTMGHDKMYWYQQDPGMELHLIHYSYGVNSTEKGDLSSESTVSRIRTEHFPLTLESARPSHTSQYLCASSGQGGEAFFGQGTRLTVV.